This T cell receptor beta chain is from a study of cytomegalovirus exposure and HLA in healthy donors (dated by TCRdb to the late 2010s). Background on the whole study: In an earlier analysis of approximately 640 of the donors, 276 Gb of sequence data and just under 120 million unique TCR beta sequences from about 180 million T cells were reported. Around 300 gigabases of sequencing data and tens of millions of unique TCR sequences were included in an early release covering roughly 600 HLA-typed donors. Among the approximately 400 genotyped donors, 75% to 90% belonged to the genetic ancestry cluster associated with self-reported Caucasian donors. The study was designed to test whether signatures of past pathogen exposure could be identified by cataloging public T cell receptors. The T cell repertoires of 666 subjects were profiled by immunosequencing and related to cytomegalovirus serostatus. A separate validation cohort of more than 100 different subjects was used in addition to the roughly 640-subject first cohort. High-throughput TCR immunosequencing, statistical association of individual TCRs with disease status, and machine learning were combined to predict cytomegalovirus infection status. To study patterns of TCR occurrence, a later analysis re-analyzed previously published TCR beta repertoires from more than 550 donors and added high-resolution HLA genotyping. In the later analysis, no new phenotypic data were used to find candidate immune exposures; instead, reliance was placed on TCR beta sequences and their occurrence across donors. To decide whether each TCR beta V gene segment behaved as functional or pseudogenic, an earlier analysis of 587 of the donors relied on high-throughput TCR beta sequencing. Alongside the repertoire data, information on donor age, sex, ethnicity and CMV serostatus was compiled. In a later genetic analysis, genome-wide SNP genotypes for about 60% of the 666 donors were used, and that subset was treated as a discovery cohort. All discovery cohort repertoires had been generated on a single sequencing platform. Both class I and class II loci were covered by HLA typing, at four-digit resolution. The number of typed donors differed by locus: 629-630 for A, B, C, DRB1 and DQB1; 500 to 550 for DQA1; around 580 for DPA1; and roughly 490 for DPB1. Because of strong linkage in the cohort, five DR-DQ haplotypes were treated as single units for association and clustering. Among around 400 genotyped donors of the cohort, an average of about 240,000 unique TCR beta nucleotide sequences were sequenced per donor, roughly 18% of them non-productive. Overall study results and their limits: The study gave a list of about 150 TCR beta chains associated with cytomegalovirus. This cohort had only TCR beta chains sequenced, and the lack of alpha or paired-chain data limited which features could be detected. The sequencing pipeline was judged likely to have produced a cluster of highly shared sequence variants as a technical artifact. According to a later analysis, parvovirus B19, influenza, CMV and Epstein-Barr virus appeared linked to several top co-occurrence clusters. In a later analysis, HLA-associated TCR beta chains showed more clonal expansion and lower generation probabilities than non-associated chains that were equally common. According to a later analysis, TCR association rates differed among HLA loci, with DRB1 alleles showing the most associated TCRs and HLA-C alleles showing the fewest. The classifier was reported to diagnose cytomegalovirus status with high specificity and sensitivity in both the original and validation cohorts. Immune exposure information for the cohort was limited to CMV serostatus. V-gene and J-gene trimming of TCR beta chains was associated with a missense DCLRE1C variant in a later genetic analysis, and the association was replicated in an independent cohort. Most CMV-associated TCR beta chains appeared to be HLA-restricted in a later analysis, and the HLA associations seemed to be driven largely by CMV exposure. Because the 87-base-pair reads could not distinguish some IMGT-functional V segments, including TRBV6-2 and TRBV6-3, those segments were excluded. According to a later genetic analysis, donors in an Asian-associated ancestry cluster had fewer N-insertions in productive TCRs than the roughly 700-donor mean. Linkage disequilibrium might explain the correlated functional status among segregating V segments, but an unknown experimental factor could not be ruled out. Strong co-occurrence of HLA alleles, especially DR and DQ, made assigning TCR associations to individual alleles difficult. Because HLA typing was missing for some donors at each locus, association tests included only the typed subset. Across donors, most TCR sequences were observed very rarely, whereas some public TCRs were present in many individuals. Presence/absence analyses assumed roughly uniform sequencing depth across donors, an assumption that may not hold. In a later analysis, 16,951 TCR beta sequences were associated with specific HLA alleles at a false discovery rate of 0.05. A further reported finding was that TCR beta sequences accurately predicted the HLA-A and HLA-B alleles for most subjects in the first cohort. Because counts were too low, seventeen rarely observed V segments, including chromosome 9 orphons, were excluded from the earlier analysis of several hundred of the donors. The authors suggested that the approach could potentially be extended to other disease states and immunological phenotypes. In vitro tests confirmed that a few of the cytomegalovirus-associated TCR beta chains recognize cytomegalovirus antigens. In an earlier analysis of 450 to 750 of the donors, most TCR beta V segments appeared in productive rearrangements about 87% or about 30% of the time, broadly matching IMGT annotations.

Cut back by 7 bases and 4 bases, the V and J ends lie 17 bases apart. In the germline V gene, CDR1 corresponds to SQVTM and CDR2 to ANQGSEA. The CDR3 holds 14 amino acids from the cysteine to the phenylalanine. This entry keeps only the CDR3 DNA: 42 bases, framed from base 1. The cohort comprised fewer than 750 healthy bone marrow donors. Cohort members were all nominally healthy when sampled, although unrecorded immune exposures were likely present. The donor tested CMV seronegative, placing the donor among the 352 seronegative members of the cohort. A peripheral blood sample was provided by each donor, and peripheral blood mononuclear cells were used for TCR beta sequencing. The Qiagen DNeasy Blood Extraction Kit was used to extract genomic DNA from the blood cell samples. Library generation was performed with the immunoSEQ multiplex PCR assay. A mixture of 60 forward primers for TCR Vbeta segments and 13 reverse primers for TCR Jbeta segments was used in the multiplex PCR. The CDR3 region of rearranged TCR beta genes was amplified from genomic DNA by a multiplex PCR assay. On the Illumina HiSeq System, the amplified TCR beta libraries were sequenced as 87-base-pair reads. Processing in the source paper ran as follows. In a later analysis, tens of millions of unique TCR beta chains were counted across the 650 to 700 repertoires, and about 9.9 million of these chains were shared by at least two donors. Raw reads were error-corrected and collapsed into unique sequences by a nearest-neighbor algorithm in which closely related sequences were merged to remove PCR and sequencing errors. CDR3 sequences were aligned to IMGT reference sequences to assign V, D and J gene segments. For a sequence to be retained, at least a six-nucleotide match to both a V gene segment and a J gene segment was required. Rearrangements were called productive when the CDR3 lacked stop codons and stayed in frame with V and J; all others were non-productive. CDR3 was defined by IMGT convention, running from the second conserved V-encoded cysteine to the conserved J-encoded phenylalanine. The earlier analysis of 587 of the donors excluded sequences that lacked an unambiguous match to a single V gene segment. In an earlier analysis of 587 of the donors, V segments were called functional above 56.7% productive rearrangements and were called segregating when the between-donor standard deviation exceeded 5%. A statistical classification framework was developed to diagnose cytomegalovirus status using the catalog of TCR beta chain sequences. In a later analysis, TCR nucleotide sequences were compared against IMGT/GENE-DB human TR gene sequences so that V and J genes could be assigned. In a later analysis, CDR3 sequences and most-parsimonious VDJ recombination scenarios were assigned using the TCRdist pipeline. In a later analysis, every TCR beta chain was defined by the combination of its CDR3 amino acid sequence and its V-gene family, and reads without a unique V-gene family were dropped. In a later analysis, several hundred highly shared, low-generation-probability nucleotide sequences were removed to address suspected cross-contamination and a sequencing artifact. For each public chain, a later analysis derived a clonal expansion index from normalized ranks of inferred template counts within each repertoire. A later analysis computed generation probabilities with a VDJ recombination model fitted to out-of-frame rearrangements, and checked the results against IGoR. A later analysis scored TCR-TCR, TCR-HLA and TCR-CMV co-occurrence with hypergeometric tests, applying a repertoire-size bias correction to TCR pairs. To estimate false discovery rates, a later analysis permuted the HLA or CMV assignments 20 times. In a later analysis, co-occurring TCRs were grouped using DBSCAN, with TCRdist sequence similarity added in when clustering inside HLA-allele-positive subsets. Co-occurrence clustering excluded repertoires with fewer than 30,000 or more than 120,000 public chains, plus five with anomalous nucleotide sharing. TCRdb obtained this table from immuneACCESS and retained in-frame rearrangements with V and J assigned. These tables miss some clones; where compared with another copy, unresolved V genes account for less than half of the shortfall, and the remainder is unexplained. Clone size and V and J calls were adopted from that table, with D and trimming inferred from the DNA. The sample table contains under 200,000 clones; only one count was recorded for roughly 79% of them. 1.5% to 1.8% of the sample is in the top ten clones.

As regards this clone: Its antigen is still unknown. Base qualities were left out, and no much larger clone turns up one base away.

The sequenced sample consisted of PBMCs. The TCR originated in a man in his forties or fifties in good health and CMV-seronegative. The rearranged chain carries TRBV29-1 and TRBJ2-1; TRBD1 is a weak D gene call, 6 bases matching. This receptor carries the CDR3 CSASRTDTYNEQFF. The bases read TGCAGCGCCAGTCGGACAGATACGTACAATGAGCAGTTCTTC.